Following are 25 T cell receptor beta chains from one sample sequenced in a study of cytomegalovirus exposure and HLA in healthy donors. PCR employed 60 Vbeta and 13 Jbeta primers. Clones were sequenced by immunoSEQ multiplex PCR, and TCRdb holds only the in-frame ones, with some missing. Of more than 90,000 clones detected, roughly 79% appear once; the ten largest clones hold 0.45% to 0.6%. The sequenced sample was PBMCs. These receptors were collected from a man in his thirties or forties in good health and CMV-seronegative.

The V and J genes are TRBV5-1 and TRBJ2-3, with D perhaps TRBD1 (6 bases). This CDR3 has 14 residues. V gave up 0 bases and J gave up 4 bases, with 9 bases separating them. The germline V gene has CDR1 SGHRS and CDR2 YFSETQ. CDR3 amino acids: CASSLVWGPDTQYF. In DNA form, the CDR3 reads TGCGCCAGCAGCTTGGTATGGGGGCCAGATACGCAGTATTTT. Supplemented by reference TRBV5-1 and TRBJ2-3, the full variable domain reads KAGVTQTPRYLIKTRGQQVTLSCSPISGHRSVSWYQQTPGQGLQFLFEYFSETQRNKGNFPGRFSGRQFSNSRSEMNVSTLELGDSALYLCASSLVWGPDTQYFGPGTRLTVL.

This chain joins TRBV7-9 and TRBJ2-5; D is unresolved. Germline CDR1 reads SEHNR; CDR2 reads FQNEAQ (reference sequence). V was cut by 5 bases and J by 1 base, with 14 bases left in between. The CDR3 runs 15 residues. The CDR3, as DNA: TGTGCCAGCAGCCATTATTTAGTAGCCCAAGAGACCCAGTACTTC. Amino acid sequence: CASSHYLVAQETQYF. Complete variable domain (other parts from reference TRBV7-9 and TRBJ2-5): DTGVSQNPRHKITKRGQNVTFRCDPISEHNRLYWYRQTLGQGPEFLTYFQNEAQLEKSRLLSDRFSAERPKGSFSTLEIQRTEQGDSAMYLCASSHYLVAQETQYFGPGTRLLVL.

This clone appeared once. The rearrangement uses TRBV5-1 and TRBJ1-4; D call uncertain. Germline CDR1 is SGHRS and CDR2 is YFSETQ. V lost 4 bases, J lost 1 base, and 8 bases lay in between. The CDR3 runs 14 residues. Written as DNA, the CDR3 is TGCGCCAGCAGCCAGGTGGGAACTAATGAAAAACTGTTTTTT. Amino acids: CASSQVGTNEKLFF.

This clone has only a few counts. V is TRBV7-9 and J is TRBJ2-7, with a weak D call TRBD1 (6 bases). Germline V lookup: CDR1 SEHNR, CDR2 FQNEAQ (reference sequence). The V end was cut by 6 bases, the J end by 0 bases, with 9 bases between. CDR3 length: 13 amino acids. The CDR3 loop reads CASRQDSSYEQYF. CDR3 nucleotides: TGTGCCAGCAGGCAGGACAGCTCCTACGAGCAGTACTTC.

This clone was seen only a few times. The V call is TRBV19, the J call TRBJ2-1; TRBD2 matches 13 bases. Trimming took 3 bases from V and 8 from J; bases not matched to a gene: 7. There are 16 residues in the CDR3. Germline-derived CDR1 and CDR2 are LNHDA and SQIVND (reference sequence). The CDR3 reads CASSIPTSGRVHEQFF. CDR3 in DNA: TGTGCCAGTAGTATCCCAACTAGCGGGAGGGTGCATGAGCAGTTCTTC.

V gene TRBV5-1 combines with J gene TRBJ2-3, with 8 bases fitting TRBD1. J lost 4 bases, V lost 4 bases, and 8 bases had no gene match. Looked up from germline, CDR1 is SGHRS and CDR2 is YFSETQ. There are 15 residues in the CDR3. The CDR3 DNA sequence: TGCGCCAGCAGCCTAGACAGGGGTTGGGCAGATACGCAGTATTTT. Encoded protein: CASSLDRGWADTQYF.

This clone was picked up a small number of times. The J gene is TRBJ1-2, the V gene TRBV25-1, with TRBD1 matching 8 bases. This CDR3 spans 13 amino acids. With V trimmed by 2 bases and J by 8 bases, 4 bases remained unmatched. Per the germline V gene, CDR1 is MGHDK and CDR2 is SYGVNS. CDR3 residues: CASSEQGARGYTF. In nucleotides, the CDR3 is TGTGCCAGCAGTGAACAGGGGGCGCGGGGCTACACCTTC.

The CDR3 DNA sequence: TGTGCCAGCAGCTCCCGACCGGGACAGGTTATGAACACTGAAGCTTTCTTT. Protein sequence: CASSSRPGQVMNTEAFF. The rearrangement links TRBV11-3 to TRBJ1-1; 8 bases agree with TRBD1. The ends lost 4 bases at V and 0 bases at J; junction bases unmatched: 10. This CDR3 spans 17 amino acids. The germline gives CDR1 SGHNT, CDR2 YENEEA.

The V call is TRBV15, the J call TRBJ1-1; perhaps TRBD1 as D (5 bases). Trimming pared 3 bases from V and 5 bases from J, leaving 13 bases between. This CDR3 is built from 14 residues. Germline CDR1 reads LNHNV; CDR2 reads YYDKDF (reference sequence). CDR3 residues: CATSREQGGTEAFF. The CDR3 DNA is TGTGCCACCAGCAGGGAGCAGGGTGGGACTGAAGCTTTCTTT.

The chain links TRBV7-7 to TRBJ2-2, with TRBD2 matching over 8 bases. CDR1 and CDR2 (germline): SSHAT, FNYEAQ (reference sequence). This CDR3 comprises 15 residues. J gave up 5 bases and V 5 bases, and 7 bases lay outside the gene matches. In DNA form, the CDR3 reads TGTGCCAGCAGCCCGGGGGCGGGAGGTACCGGGGAGCTGTTTTTT. Translated: CASSPGAGGTGELFF.

The chain carries TRBV5-4 and TRBJ2-7; 12 nucleotides agree with TRBD2. This CDR3 has 18 amino acids. Germline V CDR1 and CDR2: SGHNT, YYREEE (reference sequence). V lost 0 bases and J lost 7; bases outside the gene matches: 14. This CDR3 reads CASSLGGVLAGGVGEQYF. The CDR3 bases are TGTGCCAGCAGCTTGGGCGGGGTACTAGCGGGGGGTGTGGGAGAGCAGTACTTC.

As DNA, the CDR3 is TGTGCCAGCAGCCAAGGTCTGAGTGGAGGGCTGTACTACGAGCAGTACTTC. Translated: CASSQGLSGGLYYEQYF. The V and J genes are TRBV4-2 and TRBJ2-7; maybe TRBD2 (6 bases). The CDR3 runs 17 residues. V was trimmed by 1 base and J by 3 bases, leaving 19 bases between them. CDR1 is LGHNA and CDR2 is YNFKEQ in the germline V gene.

This chain links TRBV9 with TRBJ2-2, with TRBD1 as a possible D gene (5 bases). Germline CDR1 SGDLS, CDR2 YYNGEE. Trimming shortened V by 7 bases and J by 1 base, and 14 bases separated the two germline ends. CDR3 length: 15 residues. In DNA, the CDR3 is TGTGCCAGCTTCCCCGGACATAAGAACACCGGGGAGCTGTTTTTT. This sequence encodes CASFPGHKNTGELFF.

The chain uses TRBV7-2 and TRBJ1-2; D is uncertain. Trimming took off 4 bases at V and 7 bases at J, with 7 bases between the two ends. The CDR3 has 11 residues. Germline V CDR1 and CDR2: SGHTA, FQGNSA. In DNA form, the CDR3 reads TGTGCCAGCAGCTCGGGTAGTGGCTACACCTTC. Translated, it gives CASSSGSGYTF.

This rearrangement joins TRBV10-2 to TRBJ2-2; 11 bases are shared with TRBD2. Germline loops: CDR1 WSHSY, CDR2 SAAADI. The ends lost 0 bases at V and 6 bases at J; junction bases unmatched: 0. The CDR3 has 15 residues. The CDR3 DNA is TGCGCCAGCAGTGAGTCTAGCGGGAGGGCCGGGGAGCTGTTTTTT. Its translation: CASSESSGRAGELFF.

The rearrangement links TRBV7-6 to TRBJ1-2; the D gene is possibly TRBD1 (5 bases). V was pared by 3 bases and J by 4 bases, with 9 bases between. CDR1 is SGHVS and CDR2 is FNYEAQ in the germline V gene. The CDR3 totals 13 residues. The CDR3 spells CASSFRDFYGYTF. CDR3 coding DNA: TGTGCCAGCAGCTTTAGGGACTTCTATGGCTACACCTTC.

The chain joins TRBV11-2 to TRBJ2-3; D perhaps matches TRBD2 (6 bases). Germline V gene data show CDR1 as SGHAT and CDR2 as FQNNGV. The CDR3 sequence is 15 residues long. Deletions cut 2 bases from V and 1 base from J, with 10 bases between. CDR3: CASSLPGDGTDTQYF. CDR3 DNA sequence: TGTGCCAGCAGCTTACCGGGGGACGGCACAGATACGCAGTATTTT.

The V and J genes are TRBV5-5 and TRBJ2-2; D is perhaps TRBD2 (6 bases). The CDR3 totals 13 residues. The V end was cut by 3 bases, the J end by 8 bases, with 11 bases between. The germline gives CDR1 SGHKS, CDR2 YYEKEE (reference sequence). The CDR3 spells CASSSRGSGELFF. Written as DNA, the CDR3 is TGTGCCAGCAGCTCTCGGGGGTCGGGGGAGCTGTTTTTT.

This clone came up once. CDR3 DNA sequence: TGTGCCAGCAGCGCCGGGACTAGCGGTCTCCAGCCCTACAATGAGCAGTTCTTC. Amino acids: CASSAGTSGLQPYNEQFF. This chain uses TRBV5-6 with TRBJ2-1; 11 positions agree with TRBD2. Germline lookup yields CDR1 SGHDT and CDR2 YYEEEE. V shed 4 bases, J shed 2 bases, and the junction held 11 bases outside the gene matches. The CDR3 runs 18 residues.

The chain has TRBV27 and TRBJ1-4; 8 bases map to TRBD1. Germline V CDR1 and CDR2: MNHEY, SMNVEV (reference sequence). The ends lost 5 bases at V and 7 bases at J; junction bases unmatched: 15. There are 17 residues in the CDR3. The CDR3 loop is CASSGIGQGGPGEKLFF. CDR3 DNA sequence: TGTGCCAGCAGTGGAATAGGACAGGGAGGGCCTGGTGAAAAACTGTTTTTT.

The chain has TRBV7-2 and TRBJ2-3, with D possibly TRBD1 on 5 matching bases. The CDR3 is made up of 15 amino acids. Trimming cost V 5 bases and J 1 base, with 13 bases left between them. The germline gives CDR1 SGHTA, CDR2 FQGNSA. This chain's CDR3 is CASSPGAGRTDTQYF. CDR3 DNA sequence: TGTGCCAGCAGCCCTGGGGCAGGGCGCACAGATACGCAGTATTTT.

The rearrangement uses TRBV13 and TRBJ2-1; the D is unclear. Germline assignment: CDR1 PRHDT and CDR2 FYEKMQ (reference sequence). The CDR3 spans 11 residues. V was cut by 3 bases and J by 7 bases, with 4 bases left in between. The CDR3 bases are TGTGCCAGCAGCTTCAGTAATGAGCAGTTCTTC. Protein: CASSFSNEQFF.

J is TRBJ1-2 and V is TRBV5-1; 10 bases match TRBD1. Losses at the gene ends were 4 bases for V and 3 bases for J; bases not matched to a gene: 6. There are 15 residues in the CDR3. Germline CDR1 and CDR2: SGHRS and YFSETQ. The CDR3 DNA is TGCGCCAGCAGCATACGGGACAGGGGTGACTATGGCTACACCTTC. Translation: CASSIRDRGDYGYTF.

This chain uses TRBV5-4 with TRBJ2-5; 11 bases match TRBD2. The CDR3 has 16 amino acids. The J segment lost 5 bases and the V segment lost 2 bases, leaving 8 bases of the junction unmatched. Germline V gene sequence: CDR1 SGHNT, CDR2 YYREEE (reference sequence). In nucleotides, the CDR3 is TGTGCCAGCAGCTTAGTAGCGGGAGGGCCAACGGAGACCCAGTACTTC. It yields the protein CASSLVAGGPTETQYF.

The CDR3 loop is CASSRQGAGTEAFF. Written as DNA, the CDR3 is TGTGCCAGTAGTCGACAGGGGGCTGGAACTGAAGCTTTCTTT. The genes are TRBV19 and TRBJ1-1; TRBD1 matches 10 bases. The CDR3 totals 14 residues. The germline V gene has CDR1 LNHDA and CDR2 SQIVND (reference sequence). V lost 5 bases and J lost 5; bases outside the gene matches: 5.